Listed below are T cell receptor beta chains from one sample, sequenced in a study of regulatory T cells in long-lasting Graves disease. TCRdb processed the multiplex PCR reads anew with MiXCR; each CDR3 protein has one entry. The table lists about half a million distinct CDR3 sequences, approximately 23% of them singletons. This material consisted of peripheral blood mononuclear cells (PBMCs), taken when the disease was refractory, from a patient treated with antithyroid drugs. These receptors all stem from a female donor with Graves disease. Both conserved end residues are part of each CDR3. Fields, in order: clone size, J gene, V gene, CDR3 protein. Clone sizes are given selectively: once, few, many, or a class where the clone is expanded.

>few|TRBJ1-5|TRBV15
CATSRDTVGNQPQHF
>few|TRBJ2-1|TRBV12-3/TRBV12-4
CASSFRGFSYNEQFF
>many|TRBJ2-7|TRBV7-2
CASSLETGVYEQYF
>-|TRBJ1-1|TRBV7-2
CASSLEVGEAFF
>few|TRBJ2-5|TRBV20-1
CSPLGDRRQETQYF
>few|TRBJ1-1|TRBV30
CAWSETPTGNTEAFF
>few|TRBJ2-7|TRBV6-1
CASSRRPTGTNFYEQYF
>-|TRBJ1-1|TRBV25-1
CASGETGGWDTEAFF
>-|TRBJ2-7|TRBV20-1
CSAEGSRYSYEQYF
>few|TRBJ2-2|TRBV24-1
CATSDKGLNTGELFF
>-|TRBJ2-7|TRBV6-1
CASSSPDRGNEQYF
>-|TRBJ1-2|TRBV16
CASSQYSAGTIHYGYTF
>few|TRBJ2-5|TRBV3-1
CASSQGTKETQYF
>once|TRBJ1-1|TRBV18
CASSPPNREGTEAFF
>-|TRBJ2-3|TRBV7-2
CASSPHRTSTDTQYF
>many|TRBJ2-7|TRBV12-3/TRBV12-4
CASSLAGTASYEQYF
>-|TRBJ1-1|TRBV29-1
CSVRGLMNTEAFF
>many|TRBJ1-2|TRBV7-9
CASSPMDYGYTF
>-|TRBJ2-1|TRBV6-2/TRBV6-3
CASSFLAGPTLNEQFF
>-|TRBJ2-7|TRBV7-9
CASSPPRQGGFEQYF
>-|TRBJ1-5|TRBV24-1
CATSSRDRDGNQPQHF
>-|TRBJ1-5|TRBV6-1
CASTKMADQPQHF
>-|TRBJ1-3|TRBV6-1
CASKKQGAPGNTIYF
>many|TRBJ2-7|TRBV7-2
CASSLGLAGGIYEQYF
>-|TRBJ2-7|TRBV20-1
CSASRSAADYEQYF
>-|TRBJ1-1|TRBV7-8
CASSLGRSLPNTEAFF
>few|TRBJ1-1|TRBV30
CAWEPGKGTEAFF
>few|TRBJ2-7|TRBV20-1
CSAIQSSYEQYF
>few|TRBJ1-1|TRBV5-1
CASLTAPAEGDTEAFF
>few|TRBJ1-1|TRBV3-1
CASSQDLAFGGKAFF
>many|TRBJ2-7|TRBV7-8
CASSGQGASYEQYF
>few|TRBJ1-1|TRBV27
CASSVTTDMNTEAFF
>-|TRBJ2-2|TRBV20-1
CSARSRGGGTGELFF
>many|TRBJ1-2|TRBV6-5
CASSSIGQEVYGYTF
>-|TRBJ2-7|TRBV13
CASSPPRSSYEQYF
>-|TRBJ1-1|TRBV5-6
CASSLLQGGNTEAFF
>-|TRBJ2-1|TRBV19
CASSMAGGHNEQFF
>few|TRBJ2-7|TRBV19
CASNGQGANEQYF
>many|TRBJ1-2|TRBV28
CASSLSIGQQNYGYTF
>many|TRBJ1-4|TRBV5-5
CASSLVGQSNEKLFF
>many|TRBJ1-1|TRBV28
CASSRFRDSLNTEAFF
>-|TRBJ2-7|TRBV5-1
CASSPPASGTKGPYEQYF